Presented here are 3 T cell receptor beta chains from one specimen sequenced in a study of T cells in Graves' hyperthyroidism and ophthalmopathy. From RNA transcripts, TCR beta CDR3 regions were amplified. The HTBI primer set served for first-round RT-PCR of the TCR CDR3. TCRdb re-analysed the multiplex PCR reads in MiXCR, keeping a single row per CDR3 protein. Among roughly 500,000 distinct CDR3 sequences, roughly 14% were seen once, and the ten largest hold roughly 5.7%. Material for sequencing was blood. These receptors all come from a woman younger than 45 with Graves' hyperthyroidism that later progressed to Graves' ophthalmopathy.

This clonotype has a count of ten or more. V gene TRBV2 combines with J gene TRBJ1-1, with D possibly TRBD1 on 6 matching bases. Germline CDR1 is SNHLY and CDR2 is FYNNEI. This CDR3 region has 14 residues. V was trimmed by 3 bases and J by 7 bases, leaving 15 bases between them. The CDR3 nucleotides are TGTGCCAGCAGTGAGGGGGGGGGCGCGGATGAAGCTTTCTTT. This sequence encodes CASSEGGGADEAFF.

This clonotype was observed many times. In nucleotides, the CDR3 is TGTGCCAGCAGTCAGACTTTTGGCATGAAGATAATCGCTGAAGCTTTCTTT. It translates to CASSQTFGMKIIAEAFF. The V and J genes are TRBV27 and TRBJ1-1; no reliable D call. The V end was cut by 5 bases, the J end by 6 bases, with 25 bases between. The V gene's germline CDR1 is MNHEY and CDR2 SMNVEV (reference sequence). This CDR3 has 17 residues.

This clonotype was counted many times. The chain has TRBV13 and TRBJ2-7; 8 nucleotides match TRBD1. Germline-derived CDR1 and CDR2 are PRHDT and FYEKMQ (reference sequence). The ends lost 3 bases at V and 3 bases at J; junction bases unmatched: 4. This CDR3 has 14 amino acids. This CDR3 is CASSLRDRSYEQYF. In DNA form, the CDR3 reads TGTGCCAGCAGCTTGAGGGACAGGAGCTACGAGCAGTACTTC.